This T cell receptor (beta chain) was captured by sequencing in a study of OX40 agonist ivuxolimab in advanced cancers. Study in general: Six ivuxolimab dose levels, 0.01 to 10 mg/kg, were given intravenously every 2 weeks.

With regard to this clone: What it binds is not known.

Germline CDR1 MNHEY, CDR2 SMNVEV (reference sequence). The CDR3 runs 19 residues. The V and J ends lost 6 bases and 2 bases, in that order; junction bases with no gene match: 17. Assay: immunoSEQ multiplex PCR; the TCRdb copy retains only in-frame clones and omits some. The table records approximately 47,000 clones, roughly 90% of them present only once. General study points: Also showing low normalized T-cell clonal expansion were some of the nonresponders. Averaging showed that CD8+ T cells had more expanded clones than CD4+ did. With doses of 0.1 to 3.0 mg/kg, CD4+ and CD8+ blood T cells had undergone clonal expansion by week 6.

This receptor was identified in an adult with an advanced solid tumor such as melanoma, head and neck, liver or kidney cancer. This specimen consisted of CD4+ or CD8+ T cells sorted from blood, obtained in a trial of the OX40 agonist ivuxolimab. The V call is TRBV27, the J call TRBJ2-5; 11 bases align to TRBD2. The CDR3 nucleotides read TGTGCCAGCAGCAGCATAGCGGGGGGGCCACATCGACCACAAGAGACCCAGTACTTC. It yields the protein CASSSIAGGPHRPQETQYF.